The 24 T cell receptor beta chains below come from one sample, sequenced in a study of CD8 T cells in Susac syndrome. An amount of RNA that ranged from roughly 0.5 to 1 ug was reverse transcribed with random hexamers. TCRdb ran MiXCR on the immunoSEQ multiplex PCR reads and lists one entry per CDR3 protein. The top ten hold 0.41% of the sample, which has 45,000 to 60,000 distinct CDR3 sequences, 90% to 95% seen once. Input material: CD8+ T cells from PBMCs. The receptors shown here come from a human donor in good health.

The chain carries TRBV29-1 and TRBJ1-1; D uncertain. Per the germline V gene, CDR1 is SQVTM and CDR2 is ANQGSEA. There are 14 residues in the CDR3. V gave up 0 bases and J gave up 2 bases, with 10 bases separating them. Here the CDR3 DNA reads TGCAGCGTTGAAGATCGTGGGTTCAACACTGAAGCTTTCTTT. This gives the protein CSVEDRGFNTEAFF.

This sequence joins TRBV19 and TRBJ1-5, with D possibly being TRBD1 (6 bases). Trimming pared 3 bases from V and 4 bases from J, leaving 16 bases between. Germline V gives CDR1 LNHDA, CDR2 SQIVND (reference sequence). CDR3 size: 16 residues. The DNA for the CDR3 is TGTGCCAGTAGTATCTTTCAGGGAGGGGGGAATCAGCCCCAGCATTTT. This encodes CASSIFQGGGNQPQHF.

This chain links TRBV5-6 with TRBJ2-3; no reliable D call. The CDR3 has 13 amino acids. Germline loops: CDR1 SGHDT, CDR2 YYEEEE. Trimming left V 4 bases short and J 5 bases short, with 11 bases between. As DNA, the CDR3 is TGTGCCAGCAGCCCCGGAGAATTAGATACGCAGTATTTT. Its protein is CASSPGELDTQYF.

The chain couples TRBV7-9 to TRBJ1-1; D unclear. CDR3 size: 14 residues. V shed 5 bases and J shed 4 bases, with 14 bases lying between them. Germline V gene sequence: CDR1 SEHNR, CDR2 FQNEAQ (reference sequence). This CDR3 is CASSAAARSTEAFF. CDR3 sequence (DNA): TGTGCCAGCAGCGCCGCCGCCAGAAGCACTGAAGCTTTCTTT.

CDR3 sequence reads: CASSLAYRNYGYTF. The CDR3 DNA reads as TGTGCCAGCAGTTTAGCATACAGGAACTATGGCTACACCTTC. The genes are TRBV12-3 or TRBV12-4 and TRBJ1-2, with D possibly matching TRBD1 (5 bases). This CDR3 is built from 14 residues. V was shortened by 0 bases and J by 2 bases, with 7 bases between the two germline ends.

The chain recombines TRBV7-8 with TRBJ2-7, with 7 bases aligning to TRBD2. V was pared by 4 bases and J by 5 bases, with 5 bases of the junction left unmatched. The CDR3 consists of 13 residues. CDR1 is SGHVS and CDR2 is FQNEAQ in the germline V gene. The CDR3 loop reads CASSYRGGDEQYF. In nucleotides, the CDR3 is TGTGCCAGCAGCTACCGGGGAGGGGACGAGCAGTACTTC. Complete variable domain (other parts from reference TRBV7-8 and TRBJ2-7): GAGVSQSPRYKVAKRGQDVALRCDPISGHVSLFWYQQALGQGPEFLTYFQNEAQLDKSGLPSDRFFAERPEGSVSTLKIQRTQQEDSAVYLCASSYRGGDEQYFGPGTRLTVT.

The V call is TRBV9, the J call TRBJ2-3, with a possible D match to TRBD1 (6 bases). In germline, CDR1 is SGDLS, CDR2 YYNGEE. V was clipped by 0 bases and J by 0 bases, with 8 bases between them. The CDR3 length is 15 residues. Written as DNA, the CDR3 is TGTGCCAGCAGCGTAGGCAGGGGAAGCACAGATACGCAGTATTTT. Translation gives CASSVGRGSTDTQYF.

The chain employs TRBV5-1 and TRBJ2-1; 10 nucleotides agree with TRBD2. The CDR3 spans 14 residues. Germline V gives CDR1 SGHRS, CDR2 YFSETQ. V shed 2 bases and J 6 bases; nucleotides not matched to a gene: 2. The CDR3 nucleotides read TGCGCCAGCAGCTTCAGACTAGCGGGCAATGAGCAGTTCTTC. This gives the protein CASSFRLAGNEQFF. Combining the CDR3 with reference TRBV5-1 and TRBJ2-1 gives the whole variable domain KAGVTQTPRYLIKTRGQQVTLSCSPISGHRSVSWYQQTPGQGLQFLFEYFSETQRNKGNFPGRFSGRQFSNSRSEMNVSTLELGDSALYLCASSFRLAGNEQFFGPGTRLTVL.

V gene TRBV20-1 combines with J gene TRBJ2-3, with D tentatively TRBD2 (5 bases). The V end was cut by 4 bases, the J end by 6 bases, with 17 bases between. Germline-derived CDR1 and CDR2 are DFQATT and SNEGSKA (reference sequence). This CDR3 has 14 residues. The CDR3 DNA follows: TGCAGTGCTAACTCCGACGGGATAGTTGATACGCAGTATTTT. It codes for CSANSDGIVDTQYF.

The chain couples TRBV7-6 to TRBJ2-3; 7 bases match TRBD2. Germline CDR1 SGHVS, CDR2 FNYEAQ. The CDR3 is made up of 16 amino acids. The V gene end was trimmed by 1 base and the J gene end by 1 base; junction bases not matched to a gene: 5. The CDR3 is CASSLVPGGGTDTQYF. Written as DNA, the CDR3 is TGTGCCAGCAGCTTAGTCCCGGGGGGAGGCACAGATACGCAGTATTTT.

The chain recombines TRBV6-5 with TRBJ2-3; D unclear. Germline assignment: CDR1 MNHEY and CDR2 SVGAGI. This CDR3 contains 16 residues. V was pared by 2 bases and J by 8 bases, with 20 bases between. The CDR3 loop reads CASSYRIINWLATQYF. DNA for the CDR3: TGTGCCAGCAGTTACCGGATAATCAACTGGTTGGCTACGCAGTATTTT.

V and J are TRBV2 and TRBJ1-1; D perhaps matches TRBD1 (5 bases). CDR3 length: 14 residues. The germline V gene encodes CDR1 SNHLY and CDR2 FYNNEI. V was cut by 4 bases and J by 0 bases, with 9 bases left in between. The CDR3, as DNA: TGTGCCAGCAGTGGGGGCGGAATGAACACTGAAGCTTTCTTT. Translating it yields CASSGGGMNTEAFF.

The rearrangement joins TRBV7-2 to TRBJ2-7, with unresolved D. V was pared by 3 bases and J by 1 base, with 10 bases between. The CDR3 contains 14 residues. CDR1 and CDR2 from the germline V gene are SGHTA and FQGNSA. DNA for the CDR3: TGTGCCAGCAGCTTTAGGGCCATATCCTACGAGCAGTACTTC. This gives the protein CASSFRAISYEQYF.

This chain links TRBV7-8 with TRBJ2-1; TRBD2 aligns across 8 bases. CDR3 size: 17 residues. The germline V gene encodes CDR1 SGHVS and CDR2 FQNEAQ. The J segment lost 0 bases and the V segment lost 1 base, leaving 5 bases of the junction unmatched. CDR3 coding DNA: TGTGCCAGCAGCTTAGAGGCGGGAGGTTACTCCTACAATGAGCAGTTCTTC. It codes for CASSLEAGGYSYNEQFF.

V and J are TRBV6-2 or TRBV6-3 and TRBJ2-2; possibly TRBD1 or TRBD2 for D (5 bases each). The CDR3 is 14 residues long. V was trimmed by 5 bases and J by 5 bases, leaving 12 bases between them. From germline, CDR1 is MNHEY and CDR2 SVGEGT. The CDR3 sequence: CASSPPGGTGELFF. CDR3 bases: TGTGCCAGCAGTCCTCCTGGGGGAACCGGGGAGCTGTTTTTT.

The chain couples TRBV30 to TRBJ2-1, with 8 bases fitting TRBD1. The germline CDR1 and CDR2 sequences are GTSNPN and SVGIG (reference sequence). The CDR3 has 12 amino acids. J gave up 7 bases and V 4 bases, and 3 bases lay outside the gene matches. The CDR3 DNA sequence: TGTGCCTGGACAGGGGGCCGGAATGAGCAGTTCTTC. This sequence encodes CAWTGGRNEQFF. Full variable domain (outside the CDR3, taken from reference TRBV30 and TRBJ2-1): SQTIHQWPATLVQPVGSPLSLECTVEGTSNPNLYWYRQAAGRGLQLLFYSVGIGQISSEVPQNLSASRPQDRQFILSSKKLLLSDSGFYLCAWTGGRNEQFFGPGTRLTVL.

This chain joins TRBV4-3 and TRBJ2-1, with 9 bases aligning to TRBD2. J was trimmed by 4 bases and V by 1 base; bases with no gene match: 5. The CDR3 covers 16 residues. Germline CDR1 LGHNA, CDR2 YSLEER. The CDR3 spells CASSQGTSALYNEQFF. In DNA, the CDR3 is TGCGCCAGCAGCCAAGGGACTAGCGCCTTATACAATGAGCAGTTCTTC.

The chain couples TRBV11-2 to TRBJ1-2; D is perhaps TRBD1 (5 bases). CDR3 size: 13 residues. Germline V CDR1 and CDR2: SGHAT, FQNNGV. V was trimmed by 2 bases and J by 6 bases, leaving 10 bases between them. The CDR3 region has the DNA TGTGCCAGCAGCTTACGGGGCGGGGATGGCTACACCTTC. It translates to CASSLRGGDGYTF.

This clonotype has a handful of counts. The V call is TRBV5-1, the J call TRBJ2-5, with 10 nucleotides matching TRBD1. Trimming removed 4 bases from V and 4 bases from J; junction bases left unmatched: 7. CDR1 is SGHRS and CDR2 is YFSETQ in the germline V gene. The CDR3 has 15 amino acids. The CDR3 sequence is CASSLSTGGTETQYF. For the CDR3, the DNA is TGCGCCAGCAGCCTATCGACAGGGGGCACAGAGACCCAGTACTTC.

The chain carries TRBV5-1 and TRBJ1-1; 8 bases line up with TRBD1. The V and J ends lost 3 bases and 7 bases, in that order; junction bases with no gene match: 5. The germline V gene has CDR1 SGHRS and CDR2 YFSETQ. This CDR3 spans 13 amino acids. The CDR3 region has the DNA TGCGCCAGCAGCTCCCAGGGGGCGGGTGAAGCTTTCTTT. Amino acid sequence: CASSSQGAGEAFF. Together with reference TRBV5-1 and TRBJ1-1, the CDR3 gives the full variable domain: KAGVTQTPRYLIKTRGQQVTLSCSPISGHRSVSWYQQTPGQGLQFLFEYFSETQRNKGNFPGRFSGRQFSNSRSEMNVSTLELGDSALYLCASSSQGAGEAFFGQGTRLTVV.

This clonotype was found a few times. The rearrangement links TRBV4-1 to TRBJ2-2; possible D gene TRBD2, 6 bases. Trimming pared 1 base from V and 1 base from J, leaving 10 bases between. Germline V CDR1 and CDR2: MGHRA, YSYEKL. This CDR3 has 16 amino acids. For the CDR3, the DNA is TGCGCCAGCAGCCAAGGCTTAGCGGAGAACACCGGGGAGCTGTTTTTT. Its translation is CASSQGLAENTGELFF.

The V and J genes are TRBV5-1 and TRBJ2-1; 7 bases map to TRBD1. V lost 1 base and J lost 4; bases outside the gene matches: 8. Germline CDR1 SGHRS, CDR2 YFSETQ. The CDR3 extends over 16 amino acids. The CDR3 is CASSLFPGQPYNEQFF. The CDR3 DNA reads TGCGCCAGCAGCTTGTTTCCGGGACAGCCTTACAATGAGCAGTTCTTC.

The chain joins TRBV4-1 to TRBJ2-3; D not certain. Germline CDR1 MGHRA, CDR2 YSYEKL. This CDR3 comprises 14 residues. Trimming left V 1 base short and J 3 bases short, with 8 bases between. In nucleotides, the CDR3 is TGCGCCAGCAGCCAAGCAGGACGAACAGATACGCAGTATTTT. This translates into CASSQAGRTDTQYF.

As regards this clonotype: Relative to the germline gene, one junction end is altered; a read error may explain this. The chain couples TRBV20-1 to TRBJ1-2, with D possibly being TRBD1 (6 bases). Germline V lookup: CDR1 DFQATT, CDR2 SNEGSKA (reference sequence). This CDR3 contains 14 residues. In nucleotides, the CDR3 is TGCAGTGCCAGAGGGGGAGGTGGGGGCTATGGCTACACCTTC. It translates to CSARGGGGGYGYTF.